This TCR beta chain comes out of a study of identical twins. The study's findings and limits: When twins shared out-of-frame alpha sequences, those sequences had excess low generation probability. Instead of following the same donors, the conclusions were based on cross-sectional statistical analysis.

After template switching added a universal primer site, the resulting cDNA carried unique molecular identifiers. MiXCR was run by TCRdb on the 5' RACE reads, yielding one entry per CDR3 protein. The repertoire includes 1.5 million to 2 million distinct CDR3 sequences, around a third of them detected once, and about 0.3% sits in the top ten. Of note for this clonotype: Antigen: not known.

The TCR sequence derives from a newborn girl in good health. The sample was cord blood.

CDR3 amino acids: CAIRDEVLSSYNEQFF. In DNA form, the CDR3 reads TGTGCCATCAGGGACGAGGTTTTGAGCTCCTACAATGAGCAGTTCTTC. This chain connects TRBV10-3 to TRBJ2-1; D ambiguous. This CDR3 is built from 16 residues. The germline CDR1 and CDR2 sequences are ENHRY and SYGVKD. V was cut by 6 bases and J by 0 bases, with 15 bases left in between.